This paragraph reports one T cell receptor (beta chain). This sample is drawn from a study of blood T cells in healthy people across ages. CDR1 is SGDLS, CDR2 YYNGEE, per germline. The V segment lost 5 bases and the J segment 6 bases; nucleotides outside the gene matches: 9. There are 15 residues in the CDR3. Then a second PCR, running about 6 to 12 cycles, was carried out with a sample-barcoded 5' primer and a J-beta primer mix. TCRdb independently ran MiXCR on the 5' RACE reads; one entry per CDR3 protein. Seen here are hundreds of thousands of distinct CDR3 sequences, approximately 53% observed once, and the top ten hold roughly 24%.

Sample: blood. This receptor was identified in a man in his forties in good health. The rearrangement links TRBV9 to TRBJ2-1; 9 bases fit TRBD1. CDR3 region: CASSPSGQGFNEQFF. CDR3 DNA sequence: TGTGCCAGCAGTCCATCGGGACAGGGTTTCAATGAGCAGTTCTTC.